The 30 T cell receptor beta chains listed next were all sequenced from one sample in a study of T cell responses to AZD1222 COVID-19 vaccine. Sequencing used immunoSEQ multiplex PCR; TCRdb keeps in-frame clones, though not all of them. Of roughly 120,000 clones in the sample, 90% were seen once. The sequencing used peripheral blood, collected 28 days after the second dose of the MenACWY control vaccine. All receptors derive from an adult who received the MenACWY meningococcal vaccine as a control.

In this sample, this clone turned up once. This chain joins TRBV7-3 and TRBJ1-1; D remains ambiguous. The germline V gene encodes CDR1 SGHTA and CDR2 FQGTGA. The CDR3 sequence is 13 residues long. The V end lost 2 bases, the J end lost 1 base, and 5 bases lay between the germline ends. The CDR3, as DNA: TGTGCCAGCAGCTTACAGCCGAACACTGAAGCTTTCTTT. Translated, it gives CASSLQPNTEAFF.

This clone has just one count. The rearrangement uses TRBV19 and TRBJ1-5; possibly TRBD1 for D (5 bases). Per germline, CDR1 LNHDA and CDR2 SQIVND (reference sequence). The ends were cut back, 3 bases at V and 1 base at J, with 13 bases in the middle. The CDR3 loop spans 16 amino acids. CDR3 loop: CASSILQGGSNQPQHF. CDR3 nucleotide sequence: TGTGCCAGTAGTATCCTCCAGGGTGGGAGCAATCAGCCCCAGCATTTT.

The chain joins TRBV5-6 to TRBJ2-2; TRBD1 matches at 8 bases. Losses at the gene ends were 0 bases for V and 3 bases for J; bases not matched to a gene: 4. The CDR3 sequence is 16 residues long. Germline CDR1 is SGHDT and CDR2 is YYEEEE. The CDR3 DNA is TGTGCCAGCAGCTTGGATTTACAGGGGGACACCGGGGAGCTGTTTTTT. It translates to CASSLDLQGDTGELFF. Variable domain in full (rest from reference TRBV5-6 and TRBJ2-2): DAGVTQSPTHLIKTRGQQVTLRCSPKSGHDTVSWYQQALGQGPQFIFQYYEEEERQRGNFPDRFSGHQFPNYSSELNVNALLLGDSALYLCASSLDLQGDTGELFFGEGSRLTVL.

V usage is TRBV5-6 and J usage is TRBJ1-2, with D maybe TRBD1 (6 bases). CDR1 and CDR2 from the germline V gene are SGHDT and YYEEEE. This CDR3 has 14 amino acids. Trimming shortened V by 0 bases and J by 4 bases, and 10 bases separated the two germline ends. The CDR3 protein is CASSLGSGAYGYTF. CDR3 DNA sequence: TGTGCCAGCAGCTTGGGCTCAGGGGCCTATGGCTACACCTTC.

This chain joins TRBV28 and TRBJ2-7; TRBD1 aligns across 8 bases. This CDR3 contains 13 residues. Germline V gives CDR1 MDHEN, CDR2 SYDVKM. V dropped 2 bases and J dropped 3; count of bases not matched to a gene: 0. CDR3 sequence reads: CASSLGTGYEQYF. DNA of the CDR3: TGTGCCAGCAGTTTAGGGACAGGCTACGAGCAGTACTTC. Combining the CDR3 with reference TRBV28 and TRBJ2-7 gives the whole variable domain DVKVTQSSRYLVKRTGEKVFLECVQDMDHENMFWYRQDPGLGLRLIYFSYDVKMKEKGDIPEGYSVSREKKERFSLILESASTNQTSMYLCASSLGTGYEQYFGPGTRLTVT.

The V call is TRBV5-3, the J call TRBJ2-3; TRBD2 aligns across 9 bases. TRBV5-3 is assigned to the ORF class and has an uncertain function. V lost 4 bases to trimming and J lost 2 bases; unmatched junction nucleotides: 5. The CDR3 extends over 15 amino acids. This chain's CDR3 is CARSQKREDTDTQYF. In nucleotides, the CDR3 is TGTGCCAGAAGCCAAAAGCGGGAGGACACAGATACGCAGTATTTT.

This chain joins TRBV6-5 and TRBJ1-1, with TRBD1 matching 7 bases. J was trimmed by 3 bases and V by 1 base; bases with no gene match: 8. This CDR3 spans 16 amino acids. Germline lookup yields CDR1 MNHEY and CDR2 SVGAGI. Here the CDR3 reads CASSYWTGQGDTEAFF. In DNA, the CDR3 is TGTGCCAGCAGTTACTGGACAGGACAAGGGGACACTGAAGCTTTCTTT.

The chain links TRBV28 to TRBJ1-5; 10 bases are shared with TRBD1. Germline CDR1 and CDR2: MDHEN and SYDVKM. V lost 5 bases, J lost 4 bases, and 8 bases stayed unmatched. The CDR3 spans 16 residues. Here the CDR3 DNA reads TGTGCCAGCAGTCCAACCCGGGACAGGGGAAATCAGCCCCAGCATTTT. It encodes CASSPTRDRGNQPQHF.

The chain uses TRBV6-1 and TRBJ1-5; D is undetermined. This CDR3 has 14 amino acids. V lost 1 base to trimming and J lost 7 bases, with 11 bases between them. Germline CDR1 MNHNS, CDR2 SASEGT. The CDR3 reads CASSEGASGQPQHF. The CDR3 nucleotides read TGTGCCAGCAGTGAAGGGGCTTCGGGCCAGCCCCAGCATTTT.

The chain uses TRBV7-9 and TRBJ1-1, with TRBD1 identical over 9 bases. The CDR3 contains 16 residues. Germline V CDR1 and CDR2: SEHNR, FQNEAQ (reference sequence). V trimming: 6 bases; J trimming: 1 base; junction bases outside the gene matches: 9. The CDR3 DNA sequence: TGTGCCAGCAGACCCGGGACAGGGAGACAGAACACTGAAGCTTTCTTT. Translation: CASRPGTGRQNTEAFF. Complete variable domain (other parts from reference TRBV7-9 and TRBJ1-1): DTGVSQNPRHKITKRGQNVTFRCDPISEHNRLYWYRQTLGQGPEFLTYFQNEAQLEKSRLLSDRFSAERPKGSFSTLEIQRTEQGDSAMYLCASRPGTGRQNTEAFFGQGTRLTVV.

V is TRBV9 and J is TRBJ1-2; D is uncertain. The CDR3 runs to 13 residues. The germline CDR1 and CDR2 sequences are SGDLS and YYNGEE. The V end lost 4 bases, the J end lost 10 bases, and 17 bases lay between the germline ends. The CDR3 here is CASSLSFSDDYTF. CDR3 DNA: TGTGCCAGCAGCTTGAGCTTTTCGGATGACTACACCTTC.

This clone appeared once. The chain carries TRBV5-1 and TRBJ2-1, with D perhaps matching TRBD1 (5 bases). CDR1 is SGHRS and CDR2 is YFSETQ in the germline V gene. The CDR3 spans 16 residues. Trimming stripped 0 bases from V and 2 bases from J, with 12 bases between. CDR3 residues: CASSLEGRVTYNEQFF. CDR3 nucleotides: TGCGCCAGCAGCTTGGAGGGCAGGGTCACCTACAATGAGCAGTTCTTC.

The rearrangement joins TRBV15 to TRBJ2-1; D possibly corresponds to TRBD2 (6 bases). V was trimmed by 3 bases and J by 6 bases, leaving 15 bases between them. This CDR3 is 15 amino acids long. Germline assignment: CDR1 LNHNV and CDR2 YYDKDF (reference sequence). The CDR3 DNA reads TGTGCCACCAGCAGTCAGCGCCGGGGGACCAATGAGCAGTTCTTC. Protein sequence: CATSSQRRGTNEQFF.

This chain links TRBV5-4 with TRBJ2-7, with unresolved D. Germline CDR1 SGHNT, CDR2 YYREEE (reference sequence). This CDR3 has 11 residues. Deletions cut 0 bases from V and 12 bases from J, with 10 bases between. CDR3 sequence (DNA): TGTGCCAGCAGCTTGGGTGATCGGCCGTACGTC. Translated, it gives CASSLGDRPYV.

CDR3 sequence (DNA): TGTGCCAGCAGTCCGCATCCCCAGAAGCTTTGGGGGAACACTGAAGCTTTCTTT. It is translated as CASSPHPQKLWGNTEAFF. This chain joins TRBV27 and TRBJ1-1; D uncertain. The CDR3 runs 18 residues. Germline V gene data show CDR1 as MNHEY and CDR2 as SMNVEV (reference sequence). With 5 bases removed from V and 1 base from J, the gap between germline ends came to 23 bases.

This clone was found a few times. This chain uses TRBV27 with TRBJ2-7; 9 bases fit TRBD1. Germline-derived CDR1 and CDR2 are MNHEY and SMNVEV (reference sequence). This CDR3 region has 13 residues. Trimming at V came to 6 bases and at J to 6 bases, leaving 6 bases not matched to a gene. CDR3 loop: CASSRGQGGEQYV. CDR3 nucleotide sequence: TGTGCCAGCAGCCGGGGACAGGGCGGCGAGCAGTACGTC.

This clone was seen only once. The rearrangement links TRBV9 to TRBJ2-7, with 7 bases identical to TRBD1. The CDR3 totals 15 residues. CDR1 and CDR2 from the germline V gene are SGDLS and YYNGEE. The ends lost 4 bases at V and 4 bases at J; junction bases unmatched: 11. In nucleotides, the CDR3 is TGTGCCAGCAGCCACCGGGACAGTAAAAAGTACGAGCAGTACTTC. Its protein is CASSHRDSKKYEQYF. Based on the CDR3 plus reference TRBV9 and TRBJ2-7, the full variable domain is DSGVTQTPKHLITATGQRVTLRCSPRSGDLSVYWYQQSLDQGLQFLIQYYNGEERAKGNILERFSAQQFPDLHSELNLSSLELGDSALYFCASSHRDSKKYEQYFGPGTRLTVT.

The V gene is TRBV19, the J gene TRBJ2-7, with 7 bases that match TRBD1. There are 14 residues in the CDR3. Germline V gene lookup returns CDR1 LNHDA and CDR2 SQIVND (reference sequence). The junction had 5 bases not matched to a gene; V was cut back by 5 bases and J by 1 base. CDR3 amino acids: CASSSAGGSYEQYF. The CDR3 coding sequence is TGTGCCAGTAGTTCGGCAGGGGGATCCTACGAGCAGTACTTC.

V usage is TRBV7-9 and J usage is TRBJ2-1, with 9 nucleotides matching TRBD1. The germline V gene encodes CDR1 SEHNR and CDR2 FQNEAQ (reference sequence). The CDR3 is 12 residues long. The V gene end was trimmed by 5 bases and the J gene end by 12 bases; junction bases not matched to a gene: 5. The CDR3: CASSHPTGGQFF. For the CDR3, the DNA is TGTGCCAGCAGCCACCCGACAGGGGGGCAGTTCTTC.

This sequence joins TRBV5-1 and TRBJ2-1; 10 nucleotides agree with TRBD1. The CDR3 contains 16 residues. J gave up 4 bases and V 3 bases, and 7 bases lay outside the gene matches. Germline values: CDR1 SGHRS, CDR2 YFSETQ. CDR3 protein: CASSYWDRGFYNEQFF. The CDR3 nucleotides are TGCGCCAGCAGCTACTGGGACAGGGGCTTTTACAATGAGCAGTTCTTC. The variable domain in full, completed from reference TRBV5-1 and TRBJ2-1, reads KAGVTQTPRYLIKTRGQQVTLSCSPISGHRSVSWYQQTPGQGLQFLFEYFSETQRNKGNFPGRFSGRQFSNSRSEMNVSTLELGDSALYLCASSYWDRGFYNEQFFGPGTRLTVL.

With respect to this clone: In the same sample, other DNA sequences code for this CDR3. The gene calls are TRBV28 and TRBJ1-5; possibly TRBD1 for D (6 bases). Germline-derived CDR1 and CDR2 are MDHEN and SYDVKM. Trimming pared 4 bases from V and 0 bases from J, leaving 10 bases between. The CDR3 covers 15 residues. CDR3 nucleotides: TGTGCCAGCAGTTCCGACAGGTATAGCAATCAGCCCCAGCATTTT. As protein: CASSSDRYSNQPQHF.

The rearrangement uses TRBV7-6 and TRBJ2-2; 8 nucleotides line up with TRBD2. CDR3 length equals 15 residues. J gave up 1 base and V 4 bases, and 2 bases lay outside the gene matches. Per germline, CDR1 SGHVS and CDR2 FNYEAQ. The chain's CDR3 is CASSWTSWNTGELFF. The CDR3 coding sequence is TGTGCCAGCAGCTGGACTAGCTGGAACACCGGGGAGCTGTTTTTT.

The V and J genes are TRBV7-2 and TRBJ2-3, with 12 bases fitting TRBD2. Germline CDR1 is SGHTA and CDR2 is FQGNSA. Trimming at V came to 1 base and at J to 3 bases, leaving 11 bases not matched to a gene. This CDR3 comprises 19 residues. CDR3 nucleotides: TGTGCCAGCAGCTTAGGGCTAGCGGGAGGGCCTGTGGGTACAGATACGCAGTATTTT. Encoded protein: CASSLGLAGGPVGTDTQYF.

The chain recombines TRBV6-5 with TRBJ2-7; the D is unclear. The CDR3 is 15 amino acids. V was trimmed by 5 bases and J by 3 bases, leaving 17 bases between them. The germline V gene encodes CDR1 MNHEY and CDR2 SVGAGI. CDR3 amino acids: CASSITLAVNYEQYV. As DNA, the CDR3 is TGTGCCAGCAGTATTACCTTGGCAGTCAACTACGAGCAGTACGTC.

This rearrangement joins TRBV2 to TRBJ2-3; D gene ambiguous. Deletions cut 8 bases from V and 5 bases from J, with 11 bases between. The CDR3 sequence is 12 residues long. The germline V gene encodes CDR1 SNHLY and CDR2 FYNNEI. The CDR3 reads CASSLSGDTQYF. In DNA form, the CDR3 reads TGTGCCAGCTCGCTTTCGGGAGATACGCAGTATTTT.

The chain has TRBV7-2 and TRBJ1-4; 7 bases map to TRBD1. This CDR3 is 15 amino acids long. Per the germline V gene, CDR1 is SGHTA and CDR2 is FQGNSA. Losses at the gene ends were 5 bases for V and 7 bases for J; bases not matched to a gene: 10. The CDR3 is CASSPTGQVGEKLFF. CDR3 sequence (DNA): TGTGCCAGCAGCCCCACCGGACAGGTGGGTGAAAAACTGTTTTTT. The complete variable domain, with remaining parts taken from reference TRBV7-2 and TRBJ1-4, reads GAGVSQSPSNKVTEKGKDVELRCDPISGHTALYWYRQSLGQGLEFLIYFQGNSAPDKSGLPSDRFSAERTGGSVSTLTIQRTQQEDSAVYLCASSPTGQVGEKLFFGSGTQLSVL.

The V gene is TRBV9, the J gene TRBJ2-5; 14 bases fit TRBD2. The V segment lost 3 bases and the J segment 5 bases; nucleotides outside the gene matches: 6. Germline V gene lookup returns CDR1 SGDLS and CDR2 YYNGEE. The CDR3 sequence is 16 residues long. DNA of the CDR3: TGTGCCAGCAGCGCGACTAGCGGGGGGGCCGGTGAGACCCAGTACTTC. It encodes CASSATSGGAGETQYF. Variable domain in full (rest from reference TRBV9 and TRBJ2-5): DSGVTQTPKHLITATGQRVTLRCSPRSGDLSVYWYQQSLDQGLQFLIQYYNGEERAKGNILERFSAQQFPDLHSELNLSSLELGDSALYFCASSATSGGAGETQYFGPGTRLLVL.

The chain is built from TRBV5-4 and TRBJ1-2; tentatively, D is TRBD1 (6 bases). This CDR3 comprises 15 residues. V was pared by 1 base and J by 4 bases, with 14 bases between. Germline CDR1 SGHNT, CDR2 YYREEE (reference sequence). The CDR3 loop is CASSLRAGVTYGYTF. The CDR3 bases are TGTGCCAGCAGCTTGCGGGCAGGGGTTACCTATGGCTACACCTTC.

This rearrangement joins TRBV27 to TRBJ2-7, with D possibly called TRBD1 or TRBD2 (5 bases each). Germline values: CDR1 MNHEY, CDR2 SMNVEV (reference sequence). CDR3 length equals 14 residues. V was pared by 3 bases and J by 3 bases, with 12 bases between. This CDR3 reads CASSFEGKDYEQYF. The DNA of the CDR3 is TGTGCCAGCAGTTTTGAGGGGAAAGACTACGAGCAGTACTTC.

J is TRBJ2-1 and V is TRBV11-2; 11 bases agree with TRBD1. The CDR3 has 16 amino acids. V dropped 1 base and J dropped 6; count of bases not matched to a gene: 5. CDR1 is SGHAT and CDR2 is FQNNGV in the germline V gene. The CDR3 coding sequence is TGTGCCAGCAGCTTAGTGTCCGGGACAGGGGGCAATGAGCAGTTCTTC. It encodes CASSLVSGTGGNEQFF.